This T cell receptor beta chain was recovered during a study of control samples from healthy donors and cancer patients. Clones were read by immunoSEQ multiplex PCR, and TCRdb kept only the in-frame ones, dropping some. The data contain over 100,000 clones, about nine tenths of them singletons. V was pared by 5 bases and J by 0 bases, with 14 bases between. Germline-derived CDR1 and CDR2 are SGHTA and FQGTGA. The CDR3 length is 16 residues. Sequenced: blood. The chain uses TRBV7-3 and TRBJ2-1; D unclear. The sequence derives from a human donor in good health. The donor label of this sample is uncertain. The CDR3 is CASSGSTSSSYNEQFF. CDR3 coding DNA: TGTGCCAGCAGCGGATCGACGTCTTCCTCCTACAATGAGCAGTTCTTC.